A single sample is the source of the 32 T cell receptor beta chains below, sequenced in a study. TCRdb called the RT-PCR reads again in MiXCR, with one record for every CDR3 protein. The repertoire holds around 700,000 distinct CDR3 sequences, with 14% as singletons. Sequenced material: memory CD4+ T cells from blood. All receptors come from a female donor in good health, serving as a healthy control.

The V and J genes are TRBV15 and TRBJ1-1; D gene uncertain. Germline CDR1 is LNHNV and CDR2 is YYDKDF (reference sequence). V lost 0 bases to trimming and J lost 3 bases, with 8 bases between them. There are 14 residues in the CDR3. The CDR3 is CATSRDRRDTEAFF. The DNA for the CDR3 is TGTGCCACCAGCAGAGATCGGAGGGACACTGAAGCTTTCTTT.

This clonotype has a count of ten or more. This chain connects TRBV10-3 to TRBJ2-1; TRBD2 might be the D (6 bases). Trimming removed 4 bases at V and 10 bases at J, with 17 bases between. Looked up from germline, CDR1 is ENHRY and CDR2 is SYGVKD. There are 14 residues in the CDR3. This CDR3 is CAISARDFGEEQFF. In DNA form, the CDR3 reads TGTGCCATCAGTGCCCGGGACTTTGGAGAGGAGCAGTTCTTC.

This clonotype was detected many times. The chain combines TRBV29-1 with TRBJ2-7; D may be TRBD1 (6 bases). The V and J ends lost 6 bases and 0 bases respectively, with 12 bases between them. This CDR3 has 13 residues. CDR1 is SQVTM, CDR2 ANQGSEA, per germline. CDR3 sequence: CSVWDIRSYEQYF. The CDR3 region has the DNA TGCAGCGTGTGGGACATACGCTCCTACGAGCAGTACTTC.

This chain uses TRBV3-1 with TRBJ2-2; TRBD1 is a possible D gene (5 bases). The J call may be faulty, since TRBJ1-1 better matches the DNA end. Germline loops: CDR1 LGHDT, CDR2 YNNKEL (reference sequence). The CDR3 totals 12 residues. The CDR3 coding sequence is TGTGCCAGCAGACCCCCGGGGGGGGAAGCTTTCTTT. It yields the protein CASRPPGGEAFF.

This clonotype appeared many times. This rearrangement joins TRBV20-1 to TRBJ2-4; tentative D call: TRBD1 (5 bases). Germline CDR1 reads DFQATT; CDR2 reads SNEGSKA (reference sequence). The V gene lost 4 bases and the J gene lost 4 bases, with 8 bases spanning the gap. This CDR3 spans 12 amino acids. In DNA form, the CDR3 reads TGCAGTGCTACCAGACAGAAAAACATTCAGTACTTC. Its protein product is CSATRQKNIQYF.

The CDR3 coding sequence is TGCGCCAGCAGCTTGGAGCCTACAGGACTGGAGACCCAGTACTTC. It specifies CASSLEPTGLETQYF. The V and J genes are TRBV5-1 and TRBJ2-5; the D call may be TRBD1 or TRBD2 (5 bases each). Germline CDR1 reads SGHRS; CDR2 reads YFSETQ. The CDR3 loop spans 15 amino acids. The V and J ends lost 0 bases and 5 bases respectively, with 14 bases between them. Together with reference TRBV5-1 and TRBJ2-5, the CDR3 gives the full variable domain: KAGVTQTPRYLIKTRGQQVTLSCSPISGHRSVSWYQQTPGQGLQFLFEYFSETQRNKGNFPGRFSGRQFSNSRSEMNVSTLELGDSALYLCASSLEPTGLETQYFGPGTRLLVL.

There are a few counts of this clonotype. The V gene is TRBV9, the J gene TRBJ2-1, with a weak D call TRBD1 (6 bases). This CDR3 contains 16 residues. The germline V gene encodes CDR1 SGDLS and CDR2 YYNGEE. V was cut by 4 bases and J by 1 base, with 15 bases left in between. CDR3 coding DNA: TGTGCCAGCAGCCCTGATACAGGGAGTTCCTACAATGAGCAGTTCTTC. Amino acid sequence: CASSPDTGSSYNEQFF.

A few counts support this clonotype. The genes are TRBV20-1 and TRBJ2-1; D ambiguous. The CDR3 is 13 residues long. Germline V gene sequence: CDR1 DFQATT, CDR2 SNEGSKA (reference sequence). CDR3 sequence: CCPAPSSYNEQFF. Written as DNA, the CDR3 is TGCTGTCCAGCCCCGAGCTCCTACAATGAGCAGTTCTTC.

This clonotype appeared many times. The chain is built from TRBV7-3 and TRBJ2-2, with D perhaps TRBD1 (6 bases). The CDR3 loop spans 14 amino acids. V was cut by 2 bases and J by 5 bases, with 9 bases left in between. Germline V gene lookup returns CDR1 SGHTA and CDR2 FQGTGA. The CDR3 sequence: CASSLGQQTGELFF. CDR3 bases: TGTGCCAGCAGCTTAGGACAGCAAACCGGGGAGCTGTTTTTT.

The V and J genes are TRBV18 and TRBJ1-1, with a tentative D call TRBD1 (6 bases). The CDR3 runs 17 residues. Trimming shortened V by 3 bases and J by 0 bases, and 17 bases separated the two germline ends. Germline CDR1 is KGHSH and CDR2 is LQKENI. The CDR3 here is CASSPNRAVGMNTEAFF. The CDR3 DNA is TGTGCCAGCTCACCGAACAGGGCGGTGGGGATGAACACTGAAGCTTTCTTT.

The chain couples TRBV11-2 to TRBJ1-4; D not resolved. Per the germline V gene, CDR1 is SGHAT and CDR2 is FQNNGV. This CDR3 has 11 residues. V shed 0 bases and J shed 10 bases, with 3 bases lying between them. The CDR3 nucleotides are TGTGCCAGCAGCTTAGACGGAAAACTGTTTTTT. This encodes CASSLDGKLFF.

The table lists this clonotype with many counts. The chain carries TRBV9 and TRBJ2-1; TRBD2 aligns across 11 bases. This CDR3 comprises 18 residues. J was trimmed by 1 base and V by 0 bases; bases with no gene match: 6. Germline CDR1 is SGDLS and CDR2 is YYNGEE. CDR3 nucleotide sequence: TGTGCCAGCAGCGTAGACCCTAGCGGGAGGCTTTCCTACAATGAGCAGTTCTTC. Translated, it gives CASSVDPSGRLSYNEQFF.

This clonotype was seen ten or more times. The CDR3 region is CSVRTRAGGIQYF. The CDR3 DNA reads TGCAGCGTCCGCACTCGGGCGGGAGGCATTCAGTACTTC. V and J are TRBV29-1 and TRBJ2-4; 8 bases line up with TRBD2. Germline CDR1 is SQVTM and CDR2 is ANQGSEA. J lost 9 bases, V lost 6 bases, and 10 bases had no gene match. The CDR3 loop spans 13 amino acids. The complete variable domain, with remaining parts taken from reference TRBV29-1 and TRBJ2-4, reads SAVISQKPSRDICQRGTSLTIQCQVDSQVTMMFWYRQQPGQSLTLIATANQGSEATYESGFVIDKFPISRPNLTFSTLTVSNMSPEDSSIYLCSVRTRAGGIQYFGAGTRLSVL.

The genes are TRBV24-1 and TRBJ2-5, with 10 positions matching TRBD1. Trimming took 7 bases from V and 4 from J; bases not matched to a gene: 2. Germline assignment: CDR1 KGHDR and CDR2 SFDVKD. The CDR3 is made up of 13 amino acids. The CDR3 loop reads CATSGQGVETQYF. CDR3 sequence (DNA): TGTGCCACCAGCGGACAGGGGGTAGAGACCCAGTACTTC.

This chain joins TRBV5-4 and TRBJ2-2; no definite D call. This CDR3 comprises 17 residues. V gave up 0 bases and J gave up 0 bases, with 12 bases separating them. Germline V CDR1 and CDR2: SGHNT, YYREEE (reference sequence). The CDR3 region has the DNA TGTGCCAGCAGCTTGGAATTGATAGCTGCGAACACCGGGGAGCTGTTTTTT. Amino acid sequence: CASSLELIAANTGELFF. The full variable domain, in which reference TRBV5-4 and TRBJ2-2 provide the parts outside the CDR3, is ETGVTQSPTHLIKTRGQQVTLRCSSQSGHNTVSWYQQALGQGPQFIFQYYREEENGRGNFPPRFSGLQFPNYSSELNVNALELDDSALYLCASSLELIAANTGELFFGEGSRLTVL.

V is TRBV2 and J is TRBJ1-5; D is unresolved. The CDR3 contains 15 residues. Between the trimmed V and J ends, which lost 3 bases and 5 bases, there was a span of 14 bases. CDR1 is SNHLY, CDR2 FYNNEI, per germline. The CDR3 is CASSDDSGGDQPQHF. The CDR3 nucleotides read TGTGCCAGCAGTGACGATTCGGGCGGGGATCAGCCCCAGCATTTT.

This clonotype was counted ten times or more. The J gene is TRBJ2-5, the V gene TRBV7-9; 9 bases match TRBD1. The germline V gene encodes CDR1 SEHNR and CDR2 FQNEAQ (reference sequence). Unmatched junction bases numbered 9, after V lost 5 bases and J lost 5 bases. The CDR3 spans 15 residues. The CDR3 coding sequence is TGTGCCAGCAGCACCGAGGGACAGGGTGGGGAGACCCAGTACTTC. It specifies CASSTEGQGGETQYF.

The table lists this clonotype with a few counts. This chain's CDR3 is CASSPSGGAAQSPLHF. The DNA for the CDR3 is TGTGCCAGCAGTCCCTCCGGTGGGGCAGCTCAATCACCCCTCCACTTT. The gene calls are TRBV28 and TRBJ1-6; the D gene is possibly TRBD1 (5 bases). This CDR3 has 16 amino acids. With 5 bases removed from V and 10 bases from J, the gap between germline ends came to 21 bases. Germline V lookup: CDR1 MDHEN, CDR2 SYDVKM.

The CDR3 spells CASKASGRGKLEQFF. The DNA of the CDR3 is TGTGCCAGCAAGGCTAGCGGGAGAGGAAAATTAGAGCAGTTCTTC. The rearrangement uses TRBV12-3 or TRBV12-4 and TRBJ2-1, with 10 bases that match TRBD2. J was trimmed by 10 bases and V by 7 bases; bases with no gene match: 13. This CDR3 has 15 amino acids.

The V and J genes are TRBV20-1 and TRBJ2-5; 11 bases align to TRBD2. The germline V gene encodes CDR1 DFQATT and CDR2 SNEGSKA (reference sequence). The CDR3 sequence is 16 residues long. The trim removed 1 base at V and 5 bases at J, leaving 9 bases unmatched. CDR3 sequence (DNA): TGCAGTGCTAGAGCTAGCGGGGGGAAACTCTCGGAGACCCAGTACTTC. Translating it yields CSARASGGKLSETQYF.

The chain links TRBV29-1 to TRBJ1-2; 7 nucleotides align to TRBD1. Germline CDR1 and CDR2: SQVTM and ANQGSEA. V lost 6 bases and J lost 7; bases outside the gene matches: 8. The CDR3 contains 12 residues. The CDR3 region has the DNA TGCAGCGTCATAAAGGGGGCGGGTGGCTACACCTTC. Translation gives CSVIKGAGGYTF. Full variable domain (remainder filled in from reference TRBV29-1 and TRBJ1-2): SAVISQKPSRDICQRGTSLTIQCQVDSQVTMMFWYRQQPGQSLTLIATANQGSEATYESGFVIDKFPISRPNLTFSTLTVSNMSPEDSSIYLCSVIKGAGGYTFGSGTRLTVV.

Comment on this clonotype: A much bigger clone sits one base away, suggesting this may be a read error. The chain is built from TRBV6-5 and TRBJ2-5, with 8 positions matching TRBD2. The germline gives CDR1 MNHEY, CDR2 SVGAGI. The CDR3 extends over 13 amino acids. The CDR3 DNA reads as TGTGCAAGCAAGGCGGGGGGCGTCGAGACCCAGTACTTC. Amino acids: CASKAGGVETQYF.

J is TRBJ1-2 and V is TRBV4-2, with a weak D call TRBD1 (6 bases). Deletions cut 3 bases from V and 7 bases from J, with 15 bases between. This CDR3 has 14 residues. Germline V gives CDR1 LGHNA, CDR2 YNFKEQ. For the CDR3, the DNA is TGTGCCAGCAGCCAGTCCGGGACAAGTTTTGGCTACACCTTC. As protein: CASSQSGTSFGYTF.

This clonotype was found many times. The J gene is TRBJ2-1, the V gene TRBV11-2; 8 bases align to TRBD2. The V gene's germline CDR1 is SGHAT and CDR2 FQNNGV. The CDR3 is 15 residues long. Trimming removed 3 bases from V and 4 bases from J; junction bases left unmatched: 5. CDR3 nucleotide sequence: TGTGCCAGCAGCTTTCTCAGCGGGAGTTACAATGAGCAGTTCTTC. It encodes CASSFLSGSYNEQFF.

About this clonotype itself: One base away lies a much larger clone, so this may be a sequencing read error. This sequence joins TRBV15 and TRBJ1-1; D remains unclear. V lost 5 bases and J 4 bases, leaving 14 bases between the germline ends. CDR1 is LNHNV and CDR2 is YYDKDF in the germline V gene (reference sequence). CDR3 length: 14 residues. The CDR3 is CATSPEFLITEAFF. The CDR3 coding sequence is TGTGCCACCAGCCCGGAGTTCTTGATCACTGAAGCTTTCTTT.

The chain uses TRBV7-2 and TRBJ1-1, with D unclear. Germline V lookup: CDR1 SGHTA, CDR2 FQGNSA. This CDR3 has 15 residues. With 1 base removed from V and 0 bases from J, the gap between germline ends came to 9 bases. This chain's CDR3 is CASSLVVNMNTEAFF. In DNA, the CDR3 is TGTGCCAGCAGCTTAGTCGTGAATATGAACACTGAAGCTTTCTTT.

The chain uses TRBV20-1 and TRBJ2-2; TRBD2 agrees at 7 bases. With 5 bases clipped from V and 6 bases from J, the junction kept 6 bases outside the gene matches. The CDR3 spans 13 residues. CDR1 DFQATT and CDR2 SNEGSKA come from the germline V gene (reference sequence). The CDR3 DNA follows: TGCAGTGCTCGCAGCGGGGCAGCCGGGGAGCTGTTTTTT. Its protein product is CSARSGAAGELFF.

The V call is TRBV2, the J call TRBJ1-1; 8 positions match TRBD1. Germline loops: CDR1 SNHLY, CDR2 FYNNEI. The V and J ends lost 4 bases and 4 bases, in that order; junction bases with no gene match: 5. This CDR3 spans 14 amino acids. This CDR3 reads CASSGTGWVTEAFF. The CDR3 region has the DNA TGTGCCAGCAGTGGGACAGGGTGGGTCACTGAAGCTTTCTTT.

CDR3 DNA sequence: TGCGCCAGCAGCCAAGATCCCAGCCTGTGGTCCTACAATGAGCAGTTCTTC. Amino acids: CASSQDPSLWSYNEQFF. The chain employs TRBV4-1 and TRBJ2-1; no reliable D call. V lost 0 bases to trimming and J lost 1 base, with 13 bases between them. This CDR3 region has 17 residues. Germline V gives CDR1 MGHRA, CDR2 YSYEKL.

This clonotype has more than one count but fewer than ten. The CDR3 is CASSIMTGDEQFF. The CDR3 DNA is TGTGCCAGCAGCATAATGACGGGGGATGAGCAGTTCTTC. V usage is TRBV5-4 and J usage is TRBJ2-1; D possibly corresponds to TRBD2 (6 bases). The CDR3 totals 13 residues. The V gene lost 4 bases and the J gene lost 8 bases, with 13 bases spanning the gap. In germline, CDR1 is SGHNT, CDR2 YYREEE (reference sequence).

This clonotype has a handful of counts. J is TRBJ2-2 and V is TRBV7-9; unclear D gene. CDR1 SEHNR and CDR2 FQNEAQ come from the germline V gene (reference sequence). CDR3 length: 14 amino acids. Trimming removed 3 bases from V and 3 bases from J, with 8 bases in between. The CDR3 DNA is TGTGCCAGCAGCTTCACGGCGGACACCGGGGAGCTGTTTTTT. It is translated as CASSFTADTGELFF.

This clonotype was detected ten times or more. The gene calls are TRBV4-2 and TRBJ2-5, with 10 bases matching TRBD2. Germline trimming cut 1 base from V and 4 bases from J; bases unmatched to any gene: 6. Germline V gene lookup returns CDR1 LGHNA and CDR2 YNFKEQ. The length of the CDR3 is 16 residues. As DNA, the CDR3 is TGTGCCAGCAGCCAAGCTAGCGGGAGATTAGGAGAGACCCAGTACTTC. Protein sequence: CASSQASGRLGETQYF.